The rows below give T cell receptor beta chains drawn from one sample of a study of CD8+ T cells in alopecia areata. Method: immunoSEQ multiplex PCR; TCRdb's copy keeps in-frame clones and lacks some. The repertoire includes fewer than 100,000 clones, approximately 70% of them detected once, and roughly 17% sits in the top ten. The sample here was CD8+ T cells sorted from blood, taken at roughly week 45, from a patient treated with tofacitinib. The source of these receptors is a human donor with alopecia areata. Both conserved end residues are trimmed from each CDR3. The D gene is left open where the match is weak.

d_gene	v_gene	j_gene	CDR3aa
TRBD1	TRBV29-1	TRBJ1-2	SVEEDRGHGYT
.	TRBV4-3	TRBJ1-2	ASSQGAGTTNYGYT
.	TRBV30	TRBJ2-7	AWSVGGRYEQY
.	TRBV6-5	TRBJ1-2	ASSPKGVNGYT
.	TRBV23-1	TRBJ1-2	ASSPLVYRGRNKNYGYT
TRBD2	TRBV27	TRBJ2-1	ASSLSWGDAPGGEQF
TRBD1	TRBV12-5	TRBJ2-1	ASGTDRGGDEQF
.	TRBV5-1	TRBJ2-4	ASSLAGRGNIQY
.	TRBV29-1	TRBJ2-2	SVELRAANTGELF
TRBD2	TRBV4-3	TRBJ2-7	ASSHGRGDEQY
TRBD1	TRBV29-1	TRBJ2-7	SVVGTGPFFYEQY
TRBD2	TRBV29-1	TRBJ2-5	SARLAGGLQETQY
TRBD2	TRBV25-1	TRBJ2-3	ASSALAGTDTQY
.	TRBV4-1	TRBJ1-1	AIPGVGITEAF
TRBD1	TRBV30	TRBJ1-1	AWATGTTTEAF
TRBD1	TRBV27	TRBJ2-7	ASSPSSGQATYEQY